These 26 T cell receptor beta chains were all obtained from the same sample, sequenced in a study of T cells after yellow fever vaccination. TCRdb re-derived calls from the 5' RACE reads in MiXCR, one entry per CDR3 protein. The table has approximately 160,000 distinct CDR3 sequences, roughly 6.2% seen once. Material: CD4+ T cells sorted from PBMCs, obtained on the day of the first yellow fever vaccination. These receptors were taken from a man between 18 and 35 years old who received the YFV17D yellow fever vaccine.

This clonotype came up many times. The rearrangement joins TRBV6-2 or TRBV6-3 to TRBJ2-3; D unclear. CDR1 MNHEY and CDR2 SVGEGT come from the germline V gene. The CDR3 runs 17 residues. The V end was cut by 4 bases, the J end by 0 bases, with 17 bases between. CDR3 loop: CASSSEPGSPSTDTQYF. DNA for the CDR3: TGTGCCAGCAGTTCAGAACCCGGGTCCCCTAGCACAGATACGCAGTATTTT.

This clonotype was recorded once. The rearrangement joins TRBV6-2 or TRBV6-3 to TRBJ2-2; 8 bases align to TRBD2. CDR1 MNHEY and CDR2 SVGEGT come from the germline V gene. The CDR3 is made up of 15 amino acids. V was pared by 6 bases and J by 3 bases, with 6 bases of the junction left unmatched. This CDR3 reads CASSRGSGDTGELFF. The CDR3 coding sequence is TGTGCCAGCAGCCGGGGTAGCGGGGACACCGGGGAGCTGTTTTTT.

The gene calls are TRBV19 and TRBJ1-1; tentative D call: TRBD1 (5 bases). The CDR3 contains 13 residues. The germline CDR1 and CDR2 sequences are LNHDA and SQIVND (reference sequence). Trimming left V 0 bases short and J 11 bases short, with 13 bases between. The CDR3 here is CASSIDPRGSAFF. The CDR3 region has the DNA TGTGCCAGTAGTATAGATCCGAGGGGTTCGGCTTTCTTT.

The chain employs TRBV7-2 and TRBJ2-2; the D gene is possibly TRBD2 (5 bases). The CDR3 extends over 14 amino acids. Germline-derived CDR1 and CDR2 are SGHTA and FQGNSA. The V gene lost 9 bases and the J gene lost 7 bases, with 18 bases spanning the gap. The CDR3 nucleotides read TGTGCCAGTGCCGGGGTGGGCCTTCGCGGGGAGCTGTTTTTT. Translating it yields CASAGVGLRGELFF. The variable domain in full, with the rest retrieved from reference TRBV7-2 and TRBJ2-2, is GAGVSQSPSNKVTEKGKDVELRCDPISGHTALYWYRQSLGQGLEFLIYFQGNSAPDKSGLPSDRFSAERTGGSVSTLTIQRTQQEDSAVYLCASAGVGLRGELFFGEGSRLTVL.

The chain carries TRBV6-5 and TRBJ2-1; D remains ambiguous. The CDR3 runs 14 residues. Germline loops: CDR1 MNHEY, CDR2 SVGAGI. V was pared by 2 bases and J by 0 bases, with 5 bases between. The CDR3, as DNA: TGTGCCAGCAGTTACCGCGGCTCCTACAATGAGCAGTTCTTC. It yields the protein CASSYRGSYNEQFF.

This clonotype was picked up a small number of times. The chain employs TRBV5-1 and TRBJ2-3; 7 bases align to TRBD2. This CDR3 comprises 12 residues. V lost 3 bases and J lost 11; bases outside the gene matches: 6. Germline values: CDR1 SGHRS, CDR2 YFSETQ. CDR3: CASSSAGTKQYF. The CDR3 DNA is TGCGCCAGCAGCTCTGCCGGGACTAAGCAGTATTTT. The whole variable domain, remainder taken from reference TRBV5-1 and TRBJ2-3, is KAGVTQTPRYLIKTRGQQVTLSCSPISGHRSVSWYQQTPGQGLQFLFEYFSETQRNKGNFPGRFSGRQFSNSRSEMNVSTLELGDSALYLCASSSAGTKQYFGPGTRLTVL.

This clonotype showed up just a few times. This chain connects TRBV7-2 to TRBJ2-2; 8 nucleotides line up with TRBD2. Losses at the gene ends were 5 bases for V and 1 base for J; bases not matched to a gene: 6. Per germline, CDR1 SGHTA and CDR2 FQGNSA. CDR3 length equals 16 residues. The CDR3 is CASSPGGAGNTGELFF. The CDR3 coding sequence is TGTGCCAGCAGCCCCGGGGGGGCGGGGAACACCGGGGAGCTGTTTTTT.

This clonotype was seen ten or more times. The rearrangement links TRBV7-2 to TRBJ1-1, with 7 positions matching TRBD1. V lost 6 bases, J lost 4 bases, and 5 bases stayed unmatched. In germline, CDR1 is SGHTA, CDR2 FQGNSA. This CDR3 is 13 amino acids long. The CDR3 DNA reads as TGTGCCAGCAGACCTACAGGGGTCACTGAAGCTTTCTTT. As protein: CASRPTGVTEAFF.

This clonotype occurred many times. The CDR3 coding sequence is TGTGCCAGCAGAGTCGGTACTAGCGGGGGGGCCAATGAGCAGTTCTTC. It yields the protein CASRVGTSGGANEQFF. The rearrangement links TRBV7-9 to TRBJ2-1, with TRBD2 matching over 13 bases. Germline assignment: CDR1 SEHNR and CDR2 FQNEAQ (reference sequence). CDR3 size: 16 residues. The V and J ends lost 6 bases and 6 bases, in that order; junction bases with no gene match: 8.

This clonotype was counted only a few times. The chain carries TRBV7-2 and TRBJ1-3; possible D gene TRBD1, 5 bases. The CDR3 has 14 amino acids. Germline V lookup: CDR1 SGHTA, CDR2 FQGNSA. V gave up 4 bases and J gave up 10 bases, with 17 bases separating them. The CDR3: CASSSEGRGLTIYF. For the CDR3, the DNA is TGTGCCAGCAGCTCAGAGGGTCGGGGGTTGACCATATATTTT.

Many counts were recorded for this clonotype. The CDR3 coding sequence is TGCAGTGCTAGGGGAGGGGGTTGGAACGAGCAGTACTTC. Its translation: CSARGGGWNEQYF. The chain recombines TRBV20-1 with TRBJ2-7; D possibly corresponds to TRBD2 (7 bases). This CDR3 region has 13 residues. CDR1 and CDR2 (germline): DFQATT, SNEGSKA (reference sequence). V dropped 3 bases and J dropped 5 bases, with 14 bases sitting between them.

This clonotype showed up many times. The gene calls are TRBV12-3 or TRBV12-4 and TRBJ1-2; TRBD1 aligns across 7 bases. There are 14 residues in the CDR3. V lost 3 bases to trimming and J lost 0 bases; unmatched junction nucleotides: 1. As DNA, the CDR3 is TGTGCCAGCAGTTTCCAGGGGGCTAACTATGGCTACACCTTC. It codes for CASSFQGANYGYTF.

This clonotype was recorded at least ten times. The chain uses TRBV5-1 and TRBJ2-1; 11 bases match TRBD2. CDR1 SGHRS and CDR2 YFSETQ come from the germline V gene. V shed 5 bases and J 7 bases; nucleotides not matched to a gene: 8. The CDR3 spans 15 residues. CDR3 in amino acids: CASRFSGGAWNEQFF. CDR3 coding DNA: TGCGCCAGCAGGTTTAGCGGGGGGGCCTGGAATGAGCAGTTCTTC.

This clonotype has ten or more counts. The chain uses TRBV5-8 and TRBJ1-6; 8 bases are a match to TRBD1. CDR1 and CDR2 (germline): SGHTS, YDEGEE. V dropped 4 bases and J dropped 8; count of bases not matched to a gene: 8. The CDR3 extends over 15 amino acids. CDR3 region: CASSLQGAIDSPLHF. The CDR3 bases are TGTGCCAGCAGCCTGCAGGGGGCAATTGATTCACCCCTCCACTTT.

This clonotype was observed a few times. The V gene is TRBV7-8, the J gene TRBJ2-6, with D maybe TRBD1 (6 bases). The V end lost 2 bases, the J end lost 2 bases, and 10 bases lay between the germline ends. Germline CDR1 SGHVS, CDR2 FQNEAQ. The CDR3 runs to 16 residues. The CDR3 nucleotides read TGTGCCAGCAGCTTACCGGCAGGGGCTGGGGCCAACGTCCTGACTTTC. As protein: CASSLPAGAGANVLTF.

There are many counts of this clonotype. This chain links TRBV20-1 with TRBJ2-7; possibly TRBD1 for D (5 bases). CDR3 length equals 15 residues. V lost 0 bases to trimming and J lost 0 bases, with 12 bases between them. In germline, CDR1 is DFQATT, CDR2 SNEGSKA (reference sequence). CDR3 sequence: CSARDRGRGSYEQYF. The CDR3 coding sequence is TGCAGTGCTAGAGATAGGGGAAGGGGCTCCTACGAGCAGTACTTC.

This clonotype was recorded many times. The CDR3 region has the DNA TGTGCCAGCAGTTACTCGCGGACTAGCGCCAAAAACATTCAGTACTTC. Its protein is CASSYSRTSAKNIQYF. The chain joins TRBV6-2 or TRBV6-3 to TRBJ2-4; 8 bases agree with TRBD2. The V gene end was trimmed by 0 bases and the J gene end by 1 base; junction bases not matched to a gene: 2. Germline CDR1 MNHEY, CDR2 SVGEGT. This CDR3 has 16 amino acids.

This clonotype was picked up many times. The chain employs TRBV11-2 and TRBJ1-2; 10 nucleotides line up with TRBD1. V was pared by 0 bases and J by 4 bases, with 5 bases of the junction left unmatched. Germline values: CDR1 SGHAT, CDR2 FQNNGV. The CDR3 contains 16 residues. The CDR3 region is CASSLDGGTGAYGYTF. The DNA of the CDR3 is TGTGCCAGCAGCTTAGATGGGGGGACAGGGGCCTATGGCTACACCTTC. Looking up the rest from reference TRBV11-2 and TRBJ1-2 gives the full variable domain: EAGVAQSPRYKIIEKRQSVAFWCNPISGHATLYWYQQILGQGPKLLIQFQNNGVVDDSQLPKDRFSAERLKGVDSTLKIQPAKLEDSAVYLCASSLDGGTGAYGYTFGSGTRLTVV.

This clonotype has at least ten counts. This sequence joins TRBV6-5 and TRBJ2-5, with D uncertain. The V gene lost 6 bases and the J gene lost 1 base, with 12 bases spanning the gap. This CDR3 comprises 14 residues. Germline V gene sequence: CDR1 MNHEY, CDR2 SVGAGI. CDR3 coding DNA: TGTGCCAGCAGCCGGGCATGGAGCCAAGAGACCCAGTACTTC. It translates to CASSRAWSQETQYF.

This clonotype has ten or more counts. The rearrangement uses TRBV7-2 and TRBJ2-3; the match to TRBD1 covers 7 bases. Unmatched junction bases numbered 8, after V lost 6 bases and J lost 2 bases. The CDR3 consists of 15 residues. Germline CDR1 SGHTA, CDR2 FQGNSA. The CDR3 bases are TGTGCCAGCAGTCCTGCTAGGGGGCCCACAGATACGCAGTATTTT. Translated: CASSPARGPTDTQYF.

This clonotype was observed many times. V is TRBV4-3 and J is TRBJ2-3; D could derive from TRBD1 or TRBD2 (5 bases each). The CDR3 runs to 17 residues. Trimming stripped 1 base from V and 0 bases from J, with 14 bases between. Germline CDR1 is LGHNA and CDR2 is YSLEER. CDR3 residues: CASSQGASGGSTDTQYF. CDR3 DNA: TGCGCCAGCAGCCAAGGGGCGAGTGGGGGAAGCACAGATACGCAGTATTTT.

V gene TRBV12-3 or TRBV12-4 combines with J gene TRBJ2-2, with 8 bases that match TRBD2. The CDR3 extends over 16 amino acids. V lost 7 bases, J lost 4 bases, and 11 bases stayed unmatched. The CDR3 loop is CASINGGGFGTGELFF. The CDR3 DNA is TGTGCCAGCATAAACGGCGGGGGGTTTGGCACCGGGGAGCTGTTTTTT.

The rearrangement joins TRBV5-1 to TRBJ1-3; D uncertain. Germline V gene sequence: CDR1 SGHRS, CDR2 YFSETQ. This CDR3 has 13 amino acids. V lost 0 bases to trimming and J lost 7 bases, with 8 bases between them. CDR3 DNA: TGCGCCAGCAGCTTGGATAATCGGAACACCATATATTTT. Translation gives CASSLDNRNTIYF.

This clonotype was seen a few times. The CDR3 spells CSARKDRESPLHF. The DNA for the CDR3 is TGCAGTGCTAGAAAGGACAGGGAATCACCCCTCCACTTT. The rearrangement uses TRBV20-1 and TRBJ1-6; 8 nucleotides agree with TRBD1. The V gene end was trimmed by 2 bases and the J gene end by 10 bases; junction bases not matched to a gene: 4. CDR3 length: 13 residues. The germline CDR1 and CDR2 sequences are DFQATT and SNEGSKA (reference sequence).

The rearrangement links TRBV20-1 to TRBJ1-4; D not resolved. The ends were cut back, 3 bases at V and 4 bases at J, with 9 bases in the middle. Germline loops: CDR1 DFQATT, CDR2 SNEGSKA (reference sequence). The CDR3 extends over 13 amino acids. Here the CDR3 reads CSASSRFNEKLFF. The CDR3 nucleotides read TGCAGTGCTAGTTCTAGATTTAATGAAAAACTGTTTTTT.

About this clonotype itself: A read error may be the cause here, since a much bigger clone is one base away. This sequence joins TRBV10-3 and TRBJ2-7, with D hard to call. In germline, CDR1 is ENHRY, CDR2 SYGVKD. V gave up 6 bases and J gave up 4 bases, with 10 bases separating them. The CDR3 is made up of 12 amino acids. The CDR3 DNA follows: TGTGCCATCAGGAAGGACCATTACGAGCAGTACTTC. This sequence encodes CAIRKDHYEQYF.